This is a list of T cell receptor beta chains from one sample in a study of tumor-infiltrating lymphocytes in primary liver carcinoma. TCRdb reanalysed the multiplex PCR reads using MiXCR and keeps one entry per CDR3 protein. The top ten clones hold 5.5% to 7% of a sample with approximately 340,000 distinct CDR3 sequences, approximately 65% of them seen once. Sequenced sample: peripheral blood. Receptors originate from a man aged 35 to 55 with primary liver carcinoma and hepatitis B virus infection. The CDR3 runs from the conserved cysteine through the conserved F or W. D genes are given only for firm matches. The size of a clone is reported for some rows only, either as once, few or many, or as a class for expanded clones.

d_gene,abundance,v_gene,j_gene,CDR3aa,CDR3nt
NA,NA,TRBV6-2/TRBV6-3,TRBJ2-3,CVSALAITDTQYF,TGTGTCAGTGCGCTAGCGATCACAGATACGCAGTATTTT
TRBD1,many,TRBV6-6,TRBJ1-5,CASSYSRDRVGSQPQHF,TGTGCCAGCAGTTACTCCCGGGACAGGGTTGGGAGTCAGCCCCAGCATTTT
TRBD2,NA,TRBV11-2,TRBJ2-3,CASSQGVTSGRAEDTLYF,TGTGCCAGCAGCCAGGGGGTAACTAGCGGGAGGGCCGAGGATACGCTGTATTTT
NA,NA,TRBV5-1,TRBJ2-2,CASSFSLVSELFF,TGCGCCAGCAGCTTTTCACTAGTAAGTGAGCTGTTTTTT
NA,NA,TRBV30,TRBJ2-5,CAWSVATDSSRYF,TGTGCCTGGAGTGTAGCCACGGACTCCTCGAGGTACTTC
NA,NA,TRBV2,TRBJ1-4,CASSEQSTTNEKLFF,TGTGCCAGCAGTGAACAGTCTACAACTAATGAAAAACTGTTTTTT
NA,NA,TRBV5-4,TRBJ1-1,CASSLSVRMMNIEAFF,TGTGCCAGCAGCTTGTCGGTCAGGATGATGAACATTGAAGCTTTCTTT
NA,NA,TRBV9,TRBJ1-6,CASSAVAGYNSPLHF,TGTGCCAGCAGCGCTGTGGCAGGGTATAATTCACCCCTCCACTTT
NA,NA,TRBV30,TRBJ2-7,CACKARGGLSEQYF,TGTGCCTGCAAAGCGAGGGGGGGCTTGAGCGAGCAGTACTTC
TRBD2,once,TRBV11-2,TRBJ2-4,CASSPGDIGRGIAKNIQYF,TGTGCCAGCAGCCCAGGTGATATCGGGAGGGGGATTGCCAAAAACATTCAGTACTTC
TRBD1,NA,TRBV2,TRBJ1-5,CASSEPLGRGDNQPQHF,TGTGCCAGCAGTGAGCCGCTTGGCAGGGGGGACAATCAGCCCCAGCATTTT
TRBD2,NA,TRBV19,TRBJ2-7,CASSSGRYSYEQYF,TGTGCCAGTAGTAGCGGGAGGTACTCCTACGAGCAGTACTTC
NA,many,TRBV6-1,TRBJ1-6,CAAKEQGYNSPLHF,TGTGCCGCCAAAGAACAGGGTTACAATTCACCCCTCCACTTT
NA,few,TRBV5-1,TRBJ2-3,CASSLGGNTDTQYF,TGCGCCAGCAGCTTGGGCGGGAACACAGATACGCAGTATTTT
NA,many,TRBV12-3/TRBV12-4,TRBJ2-1,CASSFGGLYNEQFF,TGTGCCAGCAGTTTTGGGGGGCTGTACAATGAGCAGTTCTTC
NA,NA,TRBV11-3,TRBJ1-1,CASSSIGDTEAFF,TGTGCCAGCAGCTCGATAGGGGACACTGAAGCTTTCTTT
NA,NA,TRBV11-2,TRBJ2-3,CASGLLGVGRDTQYF,TGTGCCAGCGGCTTACTCGGAGTGGGTAGGGATACGCAGTATTTT
NA,NA,TRBV11-2,TRBJ2-7,CANSLEGGPSYEQYF,TGTGCCAACAGCTTAGAAGGGGGGCCCTCGTACGAGCAGTACTTC
NA,many,TRBV4-1,TRBJ1-4,CASSHSTGVREKLFF,TGCGCCAGCAGCCACTCGACAGGCGTCCGGGAAAAACTGTTTTTT
NA,many,TRBV4-1,TRBJ2-7,CASSLRGDEQYF,TGCGCCAGCAGCCTCCGTGGGGACGAGCAGTACTTC
TRBD2,once,TRBV11-2,TRBJ2-3,CASSSLLAGVSDAQYF,TGTGCCAGCAGCTCTCTACTAGCGGGAGTCTCTGATGCTCAGTATTTT
TRBD1,many,TRBV6-1,TRBJ1-1,CASSGGQGMNTEAFF,TGTGCCAGCAGTGGGGGACAGGGCATGAACACTGAAGCTTTCTTT
TRBD2,few,TRBV10-3,TRBJ2-2,CAISASGSYTGELFF,TGTGCCATCAGTGCTAGCGGATCTTACACCGGGGAGCTGTTTTTT
NA,NA,TRBV5-1,TRBJ1-1,CASSLSLLGSTEAFF,TGCGCCAGCAGCTTGTCCCTCTTGGGGAGCACTGAAGCTTTCTTT
TRBD1,once,TRBV4-1,TRBJ1-4,CASSEAQGAKLFF,TGCGCCAGCAGCGAAGCGCAGGGGGCTAAACTGTTTTTT
NA,NA,TRBV4-1,TRBJ1-4,CASSHRQNEKLFF,TGCGCCAGCAGCCACAGACAGAATGAAAAACTGTTTTTT
TRBD2,many,TRBV4-3,TRBJ2-5,CASSQELAGLQETQYF,TGCGCCAGCAGCCAAGAACTAGCGGGGCTCCAAGAGACCCAGTACTTC
TRBD2,NA,TRBV6-2/TRBV6-3,TRBJ2-7,CASSYSPDRAGEHYF,TGTGCCAGCAGTTACTCGCCTGACAGAGCGGGGGAGCATTACTTC
TRBD1,few,TRBV28,TRBJ2-7,CASSLGTGPSSYEQYF,TGTGCCAGCAGTTTAGGGACAGGACCCTCCTCCTACGAGCAGTACTTC
NA,NA,TRBV28,TRBJ2-7,CASSPQEIGSYEQYF,TGTGCCAGCAGTCCTCAGGAGATAGGTTCCTACGAGCAGTACTTC
NA,NA,TRBV11-2,TRBJ2-3,CASSIGFTSTQRTDTRYF,TGTGCCAGCAGCATAGGGTTTACCAGTACTCAACGCACAGATACGCGGTATTTT
NA,NA,TRBV19,TRBJ2-2,CASITQSGLAGTGELFF,TGTGCCAGTATCACCCAATCAGGGCTAGCCGGCACCGGGGAGCTGTTTTTT
TRBD1,NA,TRBV14,TRBJ2-3,CASSNRDRVLGTDTQYF,TGTGCCAGCAGCAACCGGGACAGGGTGTTGGGCACAGATACGCAGTATTTT
NA,NA,TRBV11-2,TRBJ2-5,CASSPPDSLHGTQYF,TGTGCCAGCAGCCCACCGGACAGTTTGCACGGGACCCAGTACTTC
NA,many,TRBV12-3/TRBV12-4,TRBJ1-2,CASSFGQIYGYTF,TGTGCCAGCAGTTTCGGACAGATCTATGGCTACACCTTC
TRBD2,NA,TRBV11-2,TRBJ2-1,CASSLERGRTSGSHELFF,TGTGCCAGCAGCTTAGAGAGAGGGAGGACTAGCGGGAGCCATGAGCTGTTCTTC
NA,many,TRBV6-5,TRBJ2-7,CASTGGDSYEQYF,TGTGCCAGCACTGGCGGGGACTCCTACGAGCAGTACTTC
NA,NA,TRBV11-2,TRBJ1-5,CASNPTGSTDTQHF,TGTGCCAGCAACCCCACCGGCAGCACAGATACGCAGCATTTT
NA,NA,TRBV10-1,TRBJ1-5,CASSETRDLCNQPQHF,TGCGCCAGCAGTGAGACAAGAGATCTGTGCAATCAGCCCCAGCATTTT
NA,once,TRBV6-5,TRBJ1-4,CTSTAAGVNEKLVF,TGTACCAGCACCGCGGCAGGGGTAAATGAAAAACTGGTTTTT
TRBD1,many,TRBV11-2,TRBJ1-1,CASSQGGAAFF,TGTGCCAGCAGCCAGGGGGGGGCAGCTTTCTTT
NA,NA,TRBV11-2,TRBJ2-1,CAKSRSPTRPDEQFF,TGTGCCAAAAGCCGAAGCCCCACTAGGCCCGATGAGCAGTTCTTC
TRBD2,NA,TRBV11-2,TRBJ2-5,CASNPLTSGGPETKYF,TGTGCCAGCAACCCACTGACTAGCGGGGGACCAGAGACCAAGTACTTC
NA,NA,TRBV5-5,TRBJ2-2,CSSCLEAGAGELFF,TGTTCCAGCTGCTTGGAGGCGGGTGCCGGGGAGCTGTTTTTT
TRBD2,many,TRBV6-2/TRBV6-3,TRBJ2-1,CASRLAGGHEQFF,TGTGCCAGCAGATTAGCGGGAGGGCATGAGCAGTTCTTC
NA,NA,TRBV6-6,TRBJ1-4,CASSPWTENEKLFF,TGTGCCAGTAGTCCCTGGACAGAGAATGAAAAACTGTTTTTT
TRBD1,NA,TRBV28,TRBJ2-3,CASSSPGQVDTDTQYF,TGTGCCAGCAGTTCCCCGGGACAGGTTGACACAGATACGCAGTATTTT
TRBD2,many,TRBV6-6,TRBJ2-4,CASSPERRTGTSGRANIQYF,TGTGCCAGCAGTCCCGAACGCCGAACGGGAACCAGCGGGAGGGCAAACATTCAGTACTTC
NA,many,TRBV29-1,TRBJ2-3,CSVEGDTQYF,TGCAGCGTTGAAGGAGATACGCAGTATTTT